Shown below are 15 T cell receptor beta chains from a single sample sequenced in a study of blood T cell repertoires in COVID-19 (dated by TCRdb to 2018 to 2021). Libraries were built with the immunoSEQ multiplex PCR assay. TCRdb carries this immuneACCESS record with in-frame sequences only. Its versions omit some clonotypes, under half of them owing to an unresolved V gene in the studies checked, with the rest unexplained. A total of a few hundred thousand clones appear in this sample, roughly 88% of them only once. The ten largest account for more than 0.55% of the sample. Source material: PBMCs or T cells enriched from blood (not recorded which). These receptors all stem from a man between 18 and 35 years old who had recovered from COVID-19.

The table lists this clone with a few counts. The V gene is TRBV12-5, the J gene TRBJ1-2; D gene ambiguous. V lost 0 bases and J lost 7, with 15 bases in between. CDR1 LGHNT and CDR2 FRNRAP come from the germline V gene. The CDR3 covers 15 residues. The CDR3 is CASGLVPSAAGGYTF. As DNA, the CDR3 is TGTGCTAGTGGTTTGGTACCATCGGCCGCGGGTGGCTACACCTTC.

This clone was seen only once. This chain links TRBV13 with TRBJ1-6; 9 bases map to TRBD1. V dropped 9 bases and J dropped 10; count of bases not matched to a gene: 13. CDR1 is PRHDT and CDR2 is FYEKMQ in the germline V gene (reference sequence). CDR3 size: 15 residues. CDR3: CASQIRTGGASPLHF. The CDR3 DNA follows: TGTGCCAGTCAAATAAGAACAGGGGGCGCGTCACCCCTCCACTTT.

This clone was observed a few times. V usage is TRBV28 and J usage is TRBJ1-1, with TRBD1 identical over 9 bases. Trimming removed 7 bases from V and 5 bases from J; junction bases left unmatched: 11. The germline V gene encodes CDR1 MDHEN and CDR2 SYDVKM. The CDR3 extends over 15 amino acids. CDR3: CASTPIGQGMTEAFF. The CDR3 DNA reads TGTGCCAGCACCCCCATCGGACAGGGGATGACTGAAGCTTTCTTT.

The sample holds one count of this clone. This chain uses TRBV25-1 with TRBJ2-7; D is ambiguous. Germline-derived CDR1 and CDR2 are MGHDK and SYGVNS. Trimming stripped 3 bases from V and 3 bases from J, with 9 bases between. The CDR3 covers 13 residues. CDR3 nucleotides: TGTGCCAGCAGTGAGGCAGGATTCTACGAGCAGTACTTC. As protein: CASSEAGFYEQYF.

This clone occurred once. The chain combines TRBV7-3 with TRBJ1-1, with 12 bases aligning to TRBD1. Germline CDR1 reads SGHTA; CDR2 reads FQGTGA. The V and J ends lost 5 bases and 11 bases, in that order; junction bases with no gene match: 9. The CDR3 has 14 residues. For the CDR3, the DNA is TGTGCCAGCAGCCCGGTCCCGGGACAGGGGGCGGCTTTCTTT. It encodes CASSPVPGQGAAFF.

The CDR3, as DNA: TGTGCCAGCAGCGTAGGGGGGCCTCGTTCACCCCTCCACTTT. It codes for CASSVGGPRSPLHF. V gene TRBV9 combines with J gene TRBJ1-6; perhaps TRBD1 as D (6 bases). V was pared by 0 bases and J by 9 bases, with 10 bases between. The CDR3 runs to 14 residues. Germline lookup yields CDR1 SGDLS and CDR2 YYNGEE. Drawing the rest from reference TRBV9 and TRBJ1-6, the complete variable domain is DSGVTQTPKHLITATGQRVTLRCSPRSGDLSVYWYQQSLDQGLQFLIQYYNGEERAKGNILERFSAQQFPDLHSELNLSSLELGDSALYFCASSVGGPRSPLHFGNGTRLTVT.

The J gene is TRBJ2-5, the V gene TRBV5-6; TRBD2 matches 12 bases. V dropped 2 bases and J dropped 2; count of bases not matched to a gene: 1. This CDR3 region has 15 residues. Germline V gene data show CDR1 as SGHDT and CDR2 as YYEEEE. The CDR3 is CASSFGTSGQETQYF. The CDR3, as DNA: TGTGCCAGCAGCTTCGGGACTAGCGGGCAAGAGACCCAGTACTTC.

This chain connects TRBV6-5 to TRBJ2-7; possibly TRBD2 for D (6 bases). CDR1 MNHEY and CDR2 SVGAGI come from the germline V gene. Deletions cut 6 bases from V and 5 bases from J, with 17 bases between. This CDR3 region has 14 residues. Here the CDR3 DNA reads TGTGCCAGCAGGAAGACGGGGGTTTTCGACGAGCAGTACTTC. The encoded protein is CASRKTGVFDEQYF.

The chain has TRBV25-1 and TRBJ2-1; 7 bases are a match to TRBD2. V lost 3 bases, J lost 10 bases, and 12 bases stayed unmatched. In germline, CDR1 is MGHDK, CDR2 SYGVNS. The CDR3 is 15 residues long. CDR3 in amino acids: CASSDPRTSLGEQFF. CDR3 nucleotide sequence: TGTGCCAGCAGTGACCCGCGGACTAGTTTAGGCGAGCAGTTCTTC.

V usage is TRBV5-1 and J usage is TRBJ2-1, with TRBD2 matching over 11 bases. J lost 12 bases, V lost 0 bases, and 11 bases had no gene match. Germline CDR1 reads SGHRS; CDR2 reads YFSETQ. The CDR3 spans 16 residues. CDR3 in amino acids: CASSLGAGLADLRQFF. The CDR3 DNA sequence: TGCGCCAGCAGCTTGGGAGCGGGACTAGCGGACCTGAGGCAGTTCTTC.

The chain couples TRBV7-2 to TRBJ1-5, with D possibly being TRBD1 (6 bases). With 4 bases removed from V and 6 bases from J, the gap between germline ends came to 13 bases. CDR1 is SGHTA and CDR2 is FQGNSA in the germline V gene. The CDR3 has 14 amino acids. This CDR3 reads CASSSTTGSQPQHF. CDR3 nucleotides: TGTGCCAGCAGCTCCACCACAGGGAGTCAGCCCCAGCATTTT.

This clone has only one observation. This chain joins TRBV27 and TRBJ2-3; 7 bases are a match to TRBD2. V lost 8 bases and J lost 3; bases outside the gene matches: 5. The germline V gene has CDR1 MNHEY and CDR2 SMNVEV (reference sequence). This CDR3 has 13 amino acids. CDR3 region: CASVAGETDTQYF. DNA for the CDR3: TGTGCCAGCGTTGCGGGAGAGACAGATACGCAGTATTTT.

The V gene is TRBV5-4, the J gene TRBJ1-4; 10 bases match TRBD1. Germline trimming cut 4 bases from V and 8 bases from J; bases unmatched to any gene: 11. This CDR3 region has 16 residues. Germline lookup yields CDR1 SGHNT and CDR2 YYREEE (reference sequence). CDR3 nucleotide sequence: TGTGCCAGCAGCCCCTCTCTCGGGACAGGGGACGAAAAACTGTTTTTT. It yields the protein CASSPSLGTGDEKLFF.

Here the CDR3 DNA reads TGCAGTGCTAGTAGCTCCGGTGTCACTGAAGCTTTCTTT. Protein: CSASSSGVTEAFF. This sequence joins TRBV20-1 and TRBJ1-1; no firm D call. The CDR3 covers 13 residues. V was cut by 3 bases and J by 4 bases, with 12 bases left in between. Germline CDR1 reads DFQATT; CDR2 reads SNEGSKA (reference sequence).

The CDR3 reads CASSLVGLEYNEQFF. The CDR3 coding sequence is TGCGCCAGCAGCTTGGTGGGACTAGAATACAATGAGCAGTTCTTC. The chain couples TRBV5-1 to TRBJ2-1; TRBD2 aligns across 8 bases. The CDR3 totals 15 residues. After removal of 0 bases from V and 4 bases from J, the junction contained 3 bases not matched to a gene. Germline values: CDR1 SGHRS, CDR2 YFSETQ.